The 12 T cell receptor beta chains presented below share a single source sample, sequenced in a study of blood T cells in healthy people across ages. Alongside a J-beta primer mix, a sample-barcoded 5' primer served in a second PCR lasting about 7 to 12 cycles. TCRdb re-derived calls from the 5' RACE reads in MiXCR, one entry per CDR3 protein. The sample carries 700,000 or so distinct CDR3 sequences, roughly two fifths recorded once. Input material: blood. All receptors derive from a man older than 75 in good health.

The sample holds many counts of this clonotype. The chain carries TRBV4-3 and TRBJ2-5; D is possibly TRBD1 (6 bases). This CDR3 comprises 15 residues. Germline CDR1 LGHNA, CDR2 YSLEER. V was trimmed by 4 bases and J by 4 bases, leaving 16 bases between them. Here the CDR3 reads CASSLTPAGAETQYF. The CDR3 bases are TGCGCCAGCAGCCTCACCCCGGCAGGGGCAGAGACCCAGTACTTC.

This clonotype occurred a few times. The V and J genes are TRBV6-5 and TRBJ1-1; TRBD1 aligns across 10 bases. The CDR3 consists of 15 residues. The V segment lost 6 bases and the J segment 5 bases; nucleotides outside the gene matches: 9. Germline-derived CDR1 and CDR2 are MNHEY and SVGAGI. This chain's CDR3 is CASRPRQGAGTEAFF. In DNA, the CDR3 is TGTGCCAGCAGACCTAGACAGGGGGCAGGGACTGAAGCTTTCTTT.

Only one count was recorded for this clonotype. The chain joins TRBV14 to TRBJ2-3, with D possibly TRBD2 on 5 matching bases. The CDR3 covers 16 residues. Trimming pared 5 bases from V and 2 bases from J, leaving 17 bases between. CDR1 and CDR2 (germline): SGHDN, FVKESK. The CDR3 coding sequence is TGTGCCAGCAGCTTCTGGCTAGCACAAGACACAGATACGCAGTATTTT. Protein sequence: CASSFWLAQDTDTQYF.

This clonotype was recorded a few times. This chain joins TRBV12-3 or TRBV12-4 and TRBJ2-5; 9 bases fit TRBD2. The J segment lost 11 bases and the V segment lost 1 base, leaving 8 bases of the junction unmatched. The CDR3 is 14 residues long. CDR3 region: CASSLGGLASQQYF. DNA of the CDR3: TGTGCCAGCAGTTTAGGGGGACTAGCCTCTCAGCAGTACTTC.

This clonotype has a handful of counts. V is TRBV7-9 and J is TRBJ1-1; D is possibly TRBD1 (5 bases). Germline CDR1 is SEHNR and CDR2 is FQNEAQ (reference sequence). The CDR3 sequence is 15 residues long. Trimming cost V 5 bases and J 5 bases, with 18 bases left between them. Here the CDR3 DNA reads TGTGCCAGCAGCCCATCACGACAGATGAGGACTGAAGCTTTCTTT. This gives the protein CASSPSRQMRTEAFF.

A few counts support this clonotype. V and J are TRBV20-1 and TRBJ2-3, with TRBD2 identical over 11 bases. Germline-derived CDR1 and CDR2 are DFQATT and SNEGSKA (reference sequence). V was clipped by 3 bases and J by 1 base; unmatched bases: 9. The length of the CDR3 is 17 residues. CDR3 in DNA: TGCAGTGCTAGTTCGCCTAGCGGGAGGTCGGGCACAGATACGCAGTATTTT. Its protein product is CSASSPSGRSGTDTQYF.

The chain employs TRBV9 and TRBJ2-3, with unresolved D. Germline-derived CDR1 and CDR2 are SGDLS and YYNGEE. V gave up 6 bases and J gave up 5 bases, with 13 bases separating them. This CDR3 has 13 amino acids. As DNA, the CDR3 is TGTGCCAGCACCCCCGGTGGCGGAGATACGCAGTATTTT. Protein sequence: CASTPGGGDTQYF.

This sequence joins TRBV10-2 and TRBJ2-3, with 10 bases lining up with TRBD2. The V and J ends lost 6 bases and 4 bases, in that order; junction bases with no gene match: 10. Germline CDR1 and CDR2: WSHSY and SAAADI. The CDR3 length is 16 residues. The CDR3 coding sequence is TGCGCCAGCAGGAGGGGGTCTAGCGGGAGTGCAGATACGCAGTATTTT. Its translation is CASRRGSSGSADTQYF.

This clonotype was detected only a few times. This chain links TRBV4-1 with TRBJ2-1; TRBD2 is a possible D gene (6 bases). This CDR3 region has 15 residues. CDR1 MGHRA and CDR2 YSYEKL come from the germline V gene. V was cut by 1 base and J by 7 bases, with 14 bases left in between. CDR3 amino acids: CASSQVAEVKNEQFF. The CDR3 region has the DNA TGCGCCAGCAGCCAAGTAGCGGAGGTTAAGAATGAGCAGTTCTTC.

This clonotype was counted between two and nine times. The rearrangement links TRBV6-1 to TRBJ2-3; D possibly matches TRBD1 or TRBD2 (5 bases each). Germline loops: CDR1 MNHNS, CDR2 SASEGT. The CDR3 runs 15 residues. V gave up 2 bases and J gave up 8 bases, with 17 bases separating them. The CDR3: CASSERGTAGSTQYF. The CDR3, as DNA: TGTGCCAGCAGTGAACGTGGGACCGCAGGATCTACGCAGTATTTT.

The table lists this clonotype with a few counts. The genes are TRBV7-2 and TRBJ2-3; maybe TRBD2 (5 bases). Per germline, CDR1 SGHTA and CDR2 FQGNSA. Trimming shortened V by 2 bases and J by 1 base, and 10 bases separated the two germline ends. This CDR3 is built from 15 residues. CDR3 sequence (DNA): TGTGCCAGCAGCTTAACGCGGGCCCGCACAGATACGCAGTATTTT. Amino acid sequence: CASSLTRARTDTQYF.

This chain connects TRBV2 to TRBJ2-1, with D possibly TRBD2 on 5 matching bases. Germline V gives CDR1 SNHLY, CDR2 FYNNEI. The V gene lost 7 bases and the J gene lost 7 bases, with 8 bases spanning the gap. This CDR3 is built from 11 residues. The DNA for the CDR3 is TGTGCCAGCAATCTAGCTAATGAGCAGTTCTTC. Amino acids: CASNLANEQFF.